These 19 T cell receptor beta chains were all obtained from the same sample, sequenced in a study of CD8 T cells in ankylosing spondylitis. TCRdb fed the 5' RACE reads into MiXCR, producing one record per CDR3 protein. Of over 25,000 distinct CDR3 sequences listed, 7.9% were seen once; the top ten hold 30%. Specimen: blood. The receptors derive from a male donor with ankylosing spondylitis or in good health (not recorded which).

This clonotype showed up just a few times. This chain uses TRBV6-1 with TRBJ1-1, with TRBD1 identical over 8 bases. Germline V gene data show CDR1 as MNHNS and CDR2 as SASEGT. This CDR3 is 14 amino acids long. Trimming cost V 6 bases and J 3 bases; bases outside gene matches: 6. Here the CDR3 DNA reads TGTGCCAGCAGGACAGGGGCGACAGACACTGAAGCTTTCTTT. Its protein product is CASRTGATDTEAFF.

The chain links TRBV12-3 or TRBV12-4 to TRBJ1-2; D not resolved. This CDR3 is built from 12 residues. V was pared by 5 bases and J by 8 bases, with 12 bases between. The CDR3 DNA sequence: TGTGCCAGCAGTCTCGTCCTGAGGGGCTACACCTTC. Translated: CASSLVLRGYTF.

The V gene is TRBV12-3 or TRBV12-4, the J gene TRBJ2-2, with D possibly called TRBD1 or TRBD2 (5 bases each). Trimming stripped 3 bases from V and 6 bases from J, with 11 bases between. This CDR3 contains 14 residues. The CDR3 nucleotides read TGTGCCAGCAGTTTGGTGAGGGGCGCCGGGGAGCTGTTTTTT. This translates into CASSLVRGAGELFF.

The CDR3 here is CSVERGGKLFF. In DNA form, the CDR3 reads TGCAGCGTGGAAAGGGGAGGAAAACTGTTTTTT. The chain has TRBV29-1 and TRBJ1-4; maybe TRBD1 (5 bases). This CDR3 has 11 residues. The V end was cut by 6 bases, the J end by 10 bases, with 12 bases between. Per germline, CDR1 SQVTM and CDR2 ANQGSEA.

The chain links TRBV5-5 to TRBJ1-1, with no clear D. Trimming took off 4 bases at V and 5 bases at J, with 9 bases between the two ends. The germline V gene encodes CDR1 SGHKS and CDR2 YYEKEE (reference sequence). This CDR3 spans 12 amino acids. The DNA for the CDR3 is TGTGCCAGCAGCATGGGAGGAACTGAAGCTTTCTTT. Translating gives CASSMGGTEAFF. Full variable domain (remainder filled in from reference TRBV5-5 and TRBJ1-1): DAGVTQSPTHLIKTRGQQVTLRCSPISGHKSVSWYQQVLGQGPQFIFQYYEKEERGRGNFPDRFSARQFPNYSSELNVNALLLGDSALYLCASSMGGTEAFFGQGTRLTVV.

The chain is built from TRBV12-3 or TRBV12-4 and TRBJ2-3; no clear D gene. The V end lost 6 bases, the J end lost 6 bases, and 7 bases lay between the germline ends. The CDR3 runs to 11 residues. For the CDR3, the DNA is TGTGCCAGCAGCAAACGGGATACGCAGTATTTT. As protein: CASSKRDTQYF.

This clonotype was counted between two and nine times. The rearrangement joins TRBV20-1 to TRBJ2-1; TRBD2 agrees at 7 bases. V was pared by 6 bases and J by 4 bases, with 12 bases of the junction left unmatched. The CDR3 consists of 15 residues. Germline V gene sequence: CDR1 DFQATT, CDR2 SNEGSKA (reference sequence). For the CDR3, the DNA is TGCAGTGCCCGTATTCGACTAGCTCGATACAATGAGCAGTTCTTC. Its protein is CSARIRLARYNEQFF.

V and J are TRBV12-3 or TRBV12-4 and TRBJ2-3; tentatively, D is TRBD2 (5 bases). The V end was cut by 0 bases, the J end by 1 base, with 8 bases between. CDR3 length equals 15 residues. The CDR3 here is CASSLARARTDTQYF. The CDR3 DNA is TGTGCCAGCAGTTTAGCGAGGGCCCGCACAGATACGCAGTATTTT.

This CDR3 reads CASRSPGSENTIYF. The CDR3 DNA reads as TGTGCCAGCAGATCCCCAGGGAGCGAAAACACCATATATTTT. This chain joins TRBV28 and TRBJ1-3; D might be TRBD1 (5 bases). V was cut by 6 bases and J by 6 bases, with 15 bases left in between. The V gene's germline CDR1 is MDHEN and CDR2 SYDVKM. CDR3 length equals 14 residues.

This clonotype was counted many times. The chain combines TRBV5-1 with TRBJ2-3; possible D gene TRBD2, 6 bases. Between the trimmed V and J ends, which lost 0 bases and 6 bases, there was a span of 11 bases. Germline values: CDR1 SGHRS, CDR2 YFSETQ. There are 14 residues in the CDR3. CDR3 loop: CASSLVPGRDTQYF. The CDR3 DNA is TGCGCCAGCAGCTTGGTCCCAGGGAGGGATACGCAGTATTTT.

This clonotype has a count of ten or more. V is TRBV29-1 and J is TRBJ2-5; tentatively, D is TRBD2 (5 bases). V lost 0 bases to trimming and J lost 1 base, with 12 bases between them. CDR3 length: 15 amino acids. Germline CDR1 is SQVTM and CDR2 is ANQGSEA. The CDR3 is CSVEDGGLTQETQYF. In DNA form, the CDR3 reads TGCAGCGTTGAAGATGGTGGACTGACCCAAGAGACCCAGTACTTC.

This clonotype has more than one count but fewer than ten. This chain connects TRBV28 to TRBJ1-2, with 9 nucleotides matching TRBD1. The CDR3 sequence is 16 residues long. The V segment lost 2 bases and the J segment 5 bases; nucleotides outside the gene matches: 9. Germline V gives CDR1 MDHEN, CDR2 SYDVKM. DNA for the CDR3: TGTGCCAGCAGTTTAACCGAAACAGGGGGCGTTTATGGCTACACCTTC. This gives the protein CASSLTETGGVYGYTF.

This chain links TRBV7-2 with TRBJ1-4; unclear D gene. The ends were cut back, 2 bases at V and 3 bases at J, with 16 bases in the middle. This CDR3 contains 17 residues. From germline, CDR1 is SGHTA and CDR2 FQGNSA. Here the CDR3 reads CASSLSPFGRANEKLFF. CDR3 coding DNA: TGTGCCAGCAGCTTATCCCCCTTTGGGCGGGCTAATGAAAAACTGTTTTTT.

The V gene is TRBV29-1, the J gene TRBJ2-1; 9 nucleotides agree with TRBD1. Trimming removed 4 bases from V and 5 bases from J; junction bases left unmatched: 0. Germline CDR1 SQVTM, CDR2 ANQGSEA. The CDR3 is 12 amino acids. The CDR3, as DNA: TGCAGCGTTGGGACAGGGGACAATGAGCAGTTCTTC. Protein: CSVGTGDNEQFF.

This clonotype showed up just a few times. Germline and junction disagree at one end, which may indicate a read error. The V and J genes are TRBV15 and TRBJ2-2; D possibly corresponds to TRBD2 (5 bases). The CDR3 runs to 13 residues. The germline CDR1 and CDR2 sequences are LNHNV and YYDKDF (reference sequence). CDR3 amino acids: CATSRERTGELFF. DNA of the CDR3: TGCGCCACCAGCAGAGAGCGGACCGGGGAGCTGTTTTTT.

This chain uses TRBV6-2 or TRBV6-3 with TRBJ2-3; the match to TRBD2 covers 7 bases. Germline CDR1 reads MNHEY; CDR2 reads SVGEGT. The CDR3 extends over 16 amino acids. V shed 2 bases and J 2 bases; nucleotides not matched to a gene: 7. CDR3 amino acids: CASSYGAGLTTDTQYF. CDR3 nucleotides: TGTGCCAGCAGTTACGGAGCGGGACTGACCACAGATACGCAGTATTTT.

This clonotype was observed a handful of times. The chain uses TRBV7-9 and TRBJ1-1; D perhaps matches TRBD1 (6 bases). The CDR3 covers 13 residues. Deletions cut 2 bases from V and 5 bases from J, with 9 bases between. Germline lookup yields CDR1 SEHNR and CDR2 FQNEAQ (reference sequence). CDR3: CASSLQGGTEAFF. The CDR3 DNA reads as TGTGCCAGCAGCTTACAAGGGGGAACTGAAGCTTTCTTT.

The chain links TRBV2 to TRBJ1-1; TRBD1 might be the D (6 bases). Deletions cut 6 bases from V and 0 bases from J, with 11 bases between. The CDR3 runs 14 residues. Per germline, CDR1 SNHLY and CDR2 FYNNEI. The CDR3 sequence: CASRGDRMNTEAFF. The CDR3 DNA reads TGTGCCAGCAGGGGAGACAGGATGAACACTGAAGCTTTCTTT.

The CDR3 region has the DNA TGTGCCAGCAGCCCCCGACCGTACAATGAGCAGTTCTTC. This gives the protein CASSPRPYNEQFF. The chain has TRBV14 and TRBJ2-1; D is unclear. Per germline, CDR1 SGHDN and CDR2 FVKESK. The CDR3 spans 13 residues. V was trimmed by 4 bases and J by 4 bases, leaving 8 bases between them.